This T cell receptor beta chain was captured in a study of cytomegalovirus exposure and HLA in healthy donors. Study information: A subsequent analysis reported that the 110 or so validation repertoires were produced on the same platform that had also been used for the roughly 710 first-cohort repertoires.

The ends were cut back, 5 bases at V and 8 bases at J, with 9 bases in the middle. The CDR3 loop spans 12 amino acids. The germline V gene encodes CDR1 LNHDA and CDR2 SQIVND (reference sequence). As concerns this clone: Its antigen remains unknown.

Overall study results and limits: CMV antigen specificity was confirmed in vitro for a few CMV-associated chains.

The table came from immunoSEQ multiplex PCR; TCRdb's copy has only in-frame clones and leaves some out. The data contain about 130,000 clones, 89% of them singletons. The J gene is TRBJ1-4, the V gene TRBV19, with D tentatively TRBD1 (5 bases). The receptor was isolated from a woman younger than 30 in good health and CMV-seronegative. The sample was PBMCs. This CDR3 is CASSPQEEKLFF. CDR3 bases: TGTGCCAGTAGTCCACAGGAGGAAAAACTGTTTTTT.